This is a list of T cell receptor beta chains from one sample in a study of T-cell reconstitution after alpha-beta-depleted transplantation in children. TCRdb recomputed calls from the PCR reads with MiXCR, one row per CDR3 protein. Counted here are 490,000 or so distinct CDR3 sequences, roughly an eighth occurring once; the ten biggest clones make up about 5.4%. The material was PBMCs from the stem cell graft donor, obtained from the stem cell graft. The receptors come from a human donor who donated a stem cell graft to a child with combined immunodeficiency. Each CDR3 is given with its conserved first and last residue. The D gene is left open where the match is weak. Clone size, where shown, is once, few, many, or a class for clones that have expanded.

D gene: -
V gene: TRBV28
J gene: TRBJ2-3
clone size: -
CDR3 protein: CASSLRGWTDTQYF
CDR3 DNA: TGTGCCAGCAGTTTACGAGGTTGGACAGATACGCAGTATTTT

D gene: TRBD1
V gene: TRBV11-2
J gene: TRBJ2-1
clone size: few
CDR3 protein: CASSLVSLTGTGDNEQFF
CDR3 DNA: TGTGCCAGCAGCCTCGTGTCCCTTACCGGGACAGGGGACAATGAGCAGTTCTTC

D gene: -
V gene: TRBV14
J gene: TRBJ2-2
clone size: -
CDR3 protein: CASSQVPAGFTGELFF
CDR3 DNA: TGTGCCAGCAGCCAAGTCCCAGCAGGATTCACCGGGGAGCTGTTTTTT

D gene: -
V gene: TRBV12-5
J gene: TRBJ2-1
clone size: many
CDR3 protein: CASGSNPTGNEQFF
CDR3 DNA: TGTGCTAGTGGTTCAAACCCGACAGGCAATGAGCAGTTCTTC

D gene: TRBD1
V gene: TRBV4-3
J gene: TRBJ2-1
clone size: few
CDR3 protein: CASSPHGQGWHEQFF
CDR3 DNA: TGCGCCAGCAGCCCCCATGGACAGGGGTGGCATGAGCAGTTCTTC

D gene: TRBD1
V gene: TRBV12-3/TRBV12-4
J gene: TRBJ1-6
clone size: -
CDR3 protein: CASSLAGGTLHF
CDR3 DNA: TGTGCCAGCAGTTTAGCAGGGGGCACCCTCCACTTT

D gene: TRBD2
V gene: TRBV7-2
J gene: TRBJ2-5
clone size: few
CDR3 protein: CASSHGLAGGEETQYF
CDR3 DNA: TGTGCCAGCAGCCACGGACTAGCGGGTGGGGAAGAGACCCAGTACTTC

D gene: -
V gene: TRBV28
J gene: TRBJ1-1
clone size: -
CDR3 protein: CASDAGLMNTEAFF
CDR3 DNA: TGTGCCAGCGACGCCGGGCTCATGAACACTGAAGCTTTCTTT

D gene: -
V gene: TRBV3-1
J gene: TRBJ2-7
clone size: -
CDR3 protein: CASSQEPDSTYEQYF
CDR3 DNA: TGTGCCAGCAGCCAAGAACCGGACAGTACCTACGAGCAGTACTTC

D gene: -
V gene: TRBV4-2
J gene: TRBJ2-3
clone size: few
CDR3 protein: CASSQGTPNTDTQYF
CDR3 DNA: TGTGCCAGCAGCCAAGGAACACCAAATACGGATACGCAGTATTTT

D gene: -
V gene: TRBV2
J gene: TRBJ2-1
clone size: once
CDR3 protein: CASSESTGYNEQFF
CDR3 DNA: TGTGCCAGCAGTGAATCAACAGGCTACAATGAGCAGTTCTTC

D gene: -
V gene: TRBV4-2
J gene: TRBJ2-1
clone size: many
CDR3 protein: CASSQGLYNEQFF
CDR3 DNA: TGTGCCAGCAGCCAGGGACTTTACAATGAGCAGTTCTTC

D gene: -
V gene: TRBV7-2
J gene: TRBJ2-3
clone size: -
CDR3 protein: CASIPQEDTQYF
CDR3 DNA: TGTGCCAGCATCCCTCAGGAGGATACGCAGTATTTT

D gene: -
V gene: TRBV4-3
J gene: TRBJ2-2
clone size: -
CDR3 protein: CASSQEGVGSPGELFF
CDR3 DNA: TGCGCCAGCAGCCAAGAAGGGGTGGGGTCCCCCGGGGAGCTGTTTTTT

D gene: -
V gene: TRBV29-1
J gene: TRBJ1-5
clone size: few
CDR3 protein: CSVGTDSNQPQHF
CDR3 DNA: TGCAGCGTTGGGACGGATAGCAATCAGCCCCAGCATTTT

D gene: -
V gene: TRBV23-1
J gene: TRBJ2-3
clone size: -
CDR3 protein: CASSQSDNTCTDTQYF
CDR3 DNA: TGCGCCAGCAGTCAATCCGACAATACTTGCACAGATACGCAGTATTTT

D gene: -
V gene: TRBV20-1
J gene: TRBJ2-1
clone size: few
CDR3 protein: CSASTPTLVNEQFF
CDR3 DNA: TGCAGTGCTAGTACCCCTACACTTGTCAATGAGCAGTTCTTC

D gene: -
V gene: TRBV7-8
J gene: TRBJ2-5
clone size: -
CDR3 protein: CASSLLSNPATARETQYF
CDR3 DNA: TGTGCCAGCAGCTTACTCTCCAACCCGGCCACAGCTCGAGAGACCCAGTACTTC

D gene: TRBD1
V gene: TRBV30
J gene: TRBJ2-5
clone size: -
CDR3 protein: CAWSLDREETQYF
CDR3 DNA: TGTGCCTGGAGTCTGGACAGGGAAGAGACCCAGTACTTC

D gene: -
V gene: TRBV7-2
J gene: TRBJ2-5
clone size: many
CDR3 protein: CASSLQGPLKSETQYF
CDR3 DNA: TGTGCCAGCAGCTTACAGGGACCGCTCAAATCAGAGACCCAGTACTTC

D gene: TRBD2
V gene: TRBV5-6
J gene: TRBJ2-3
clone size: few
CDR3 protein: CASSFLLAESTDTQYF
CDR3 DNA: TGTGCCAGCAGCTTTCTACTAGCGGAGTCCACAGATACGCAGTATTTT

D gene: -
V gene: TRBV29-1
J gene: TRBJ2-7
clone size: many
CDR3 protein: CSVVVGDEQYF
CDR3 DNA: TGCAGCGTTGTCGTTGGCGACGAGCAGTACTTC

D gene: TRBD1
V gene: TRBV5-1
J gene: TRBJ2-7
clone size: -
CDR3 protein: CASSWGTGSSYEQYF
CDR3 DNA: TGCGCCAGCAGCTGGGGGACAGGGAGCTCCTACGAGCAGTACTTC

D gene: TRBD1
V gene: TRBV3-1
J gene: TRBJ1-4
clone size: -
CDR3 protein: CASSPGQGDNEKLFF
CDR3 DNA: TGTGCCAGCAGCCCCGGACAGGGAGATAATGAAAAACTGTTTTTT

D gene: TRBD1
V gene: TRBV7-2
J gene: TRBJ1-2
clone size: few
CDR3 protein: CASSQGTGDHYGYTF
CDR3 DNA: TGTGCCAGCAGCCAGGGGACAGGGGACCACTATGGCTACACCTTC

D gene: -
V gene: TRBV20-1
J gene: TRBJ2-1
clone size: many
CDR3 protein: CSARDRRGSYNEQFF
CDR3 DNA: TGCAGTGCTAGAGATCGGCGGGGCTCCTACAATGAGCAGTTCTTC

D gene: -
V gene: TRBV29-1
J gene: TRBJ1-2
clone size: few
CDR3 protein: CSVRDSFYGYTF
CDR3 DNA: TGCAGCGTTCGAGACAGCTTCTATGGCTACACCTTC

D gene: -
V gene: TRBV7-2
J gene: TRBJ2-2
clone size: few
CDR3 protein: CASSLGAPGTGELFF
CDR3 DNA: TGTGCCAGCAGCTTAGGGGCCCCGGGCACCGGGGAGCTGTTTTTT

D gene: TRBD1
V gene: TRBV2
J gene: TRBJ2-2
clone size: -
CDR3 protein: CASSEAHGTVSTGELFF
CDR3 DNA: TGTGCCAGCAGTGAAGCGCACGGGACAGTTAGCACCGGGGAGCTGTTTTTT

D gene: TRBD1
V gene: TRBV11-3
J gene: TRBJ1-2
clone size: -
CDR3 protein: CTSSPRSQTGEVNTF
CDR3 DNA: TGTACCAGCAGCCCCCGAAGTCAGACAGGGGAGGTAAACACCTTC

D gene: -
V gene: TRBV7-2
J gene: TRBJ2-3
clone size: few
CDR3 protein: CASSPWKSSTDTQYF
CDR3 DNA: TGTGCCAGCAGCCCTTGGAAATCTAGCACAGATACGCAGTATTTT

D gene: -
V gene: TRBV12-3/TRBV12-4
J gene: TRBJ2-4
clone size: few
CDR3 protein: CASSLSATGNIQYF
CDR3 DNA: TGTGCCAGCAGCCTCTCGGCCACGGGAAACATTCAGTACTTC

D gene: TRBD2
V gene: TRBV20-1
J gene: TRBJ2-1
clone size: -
CDR3 protein: CSASRTSGSSSYNEQFF
CDR3 DNA: TGCAGTGCTAGTCGGACTAGCGGGTCTAGCTCCTACAATGAGCAGTTCTTC

D gene: TRBD1
V gene: TRBV15
J gene: TRBJ2-7
clone size: -
CDR3 protein: CATSRDLDRGSEQYF
CDR3 DNA: TGTGCCACCAGCAGAGATTTGGACAGGGGATCCGAGCAGTACTTC

D gene: -
V gene: TRBV20-1
J gene: TRBJ1-4
clone size: -
CDR3 protein: CSARGIDGGEKLFF
CDR3 DNA: TGCAGTGCTAGAGGGATTGACGGGGGTGAAAAACTGTTTTTT

D gene: TRBD2
V gene: TRBV12-3/TRBV12-4
J gene: TRBJ2-1
clone size: few
CDR3 protein: CASSHGGRTSGTTYNEQFF
CDR3 DNA: TGTGCCAGCAGCCACGGTGGTCGTACTAGCGGTACTACCTACAATGAGCAGTTCTTC

D gene: TRBD2
V gene: TRBV10-3
J gene: TRBJ2-3
clone size: few
CDR3 protein: CAISESGLAGPSTDTQYF
CDR3 DNA: TGTGCCATCAGTGAGTCGGGACTAGCGGGTCCTAGCACAGATACGCAGTATTTT

D gene: -
V gene: TRBV7-6
J gene: TRBJ2-1
clone size: few
CDR3 protein: CASSLGRASSYNEQFF
CDR3 DNA: TGTGCCAGCAGCTTAGGGAGGGCAAGCTCCTACAATGAGCAGTTCTTC

D gene: TRBD1
V gene: TRBV3-1
J gene: TRBJ2-7
clone size: -
CDR3 protein: CASSQEEGTGHYEQYF
CDR3 DNA: TGTGCCAGCAGCCAAGAAGAAGGGACAGGGCACTACGAGCAGTACTTC

D gene: -
V gene: TRBV2
J gene: TRBJ2-7
clone size: few
CDR3 protein: CASSEAEGFYEQYF
CDR3 DNA: TGTGCCAGCAGTGAAGCGGAGGGATTCTACGAGCAGTACTTC

D gene: -
V gene: TRBV3-1
J gene: TRBJ2-7
clone size: -
CDR3 protein: CASSGHYEQYF
CDR3 DNA: TGTGCCAGCAGTGGGCACTACGAGCAGTACTTC